The entry that follows covers one TCR beta chain sequence. No antigen is known for it. With constant-segment primers, 5'RACE yielded cDNA libraries of TCR alpha and TCR beta that carried sample barcodes and UMIs. TCRdb re-called the 5' RACE reads with MiXCR, one entry per CDR3 protein. The top ten hold 2.1% of the sample, which has nearly 250,000 distinct CDR3 sequences, 15% seen once. The V gene's germline CDR1 is MNHEY and CDR2 SMNVEV (reference sequence). The junction had 12 bases not matched to a gene; V was cut back by 3 bases and J by 5 bases. The CDR3 has 17 residues. The data stem from a study of T-cell memory formation after mild COVID-19. Study summary: In these data, TCR clusters were largely donor specific.

General study findings and limits: Clones which contracted sat mainly in CM and EM if CD4+, and in EMRA if CD8+. What remained unconfirmed was the SARS-CoV-2 specificity of second-wave clones peaking on day 37.

Material: PBMCs or a T cell subset sorted from them (not recorded which). The receptor was derived from an adult woman who had mild COVID-19 (a few samples of this study predate the infection). Cell type and time point are not known. This chain joins TRBV27 and TRBJ2-1; 8 positions match TRBD2. CDR3 loop: CASSFRPRTSNNNEQFF. The CDR3 DNA reads as TGTGCCAGCAGTTTTAGGCCCAGGACTAGCAATAACAATGAGCAGTTCTTC.